This T cell receptor (beta chain) was recovered during a study of blood T cell repertoires in COVID-19. Looking at the study overall: Samples representing acute and convalescent COVID-19 were sourced from the United States, Italy and Spain. PBMCs, B-cell-depleted T cells, or T cells provided the cDNA or gDNA that made up the material.

Per the original data handling: Amplified reference gene primers provided the basis for estimating nucleated cell counts. The assay was immunoSEQ multiplex PCR, and TCRdb's table has in-frame clones only and misses some. Clone size and V and J calls were adopted from that table, with D and trimming inferred from the DNA. The sample yields about 310,000 clones, more than 75% seen once. The CDR3 has 13 residues. V was shortened by 6 bases and J by 3 bases, with 10 bases between the two germline ends. Germline CDR1 reads KGHSH; CDR2 reads LQKENI. V usage is TRBV18 and J usage is TRBJ2-3; D not certain. The source is a man between 65 and 85 years old with acute or convalescent COVID-19. The sample was peripheral blood. This CDR3 is CASSPLATDTQYF. The CDR3 region has the DNA TGTGCCAGCTCGCCCTTAGCAACAGATACGCAGTATTTT.